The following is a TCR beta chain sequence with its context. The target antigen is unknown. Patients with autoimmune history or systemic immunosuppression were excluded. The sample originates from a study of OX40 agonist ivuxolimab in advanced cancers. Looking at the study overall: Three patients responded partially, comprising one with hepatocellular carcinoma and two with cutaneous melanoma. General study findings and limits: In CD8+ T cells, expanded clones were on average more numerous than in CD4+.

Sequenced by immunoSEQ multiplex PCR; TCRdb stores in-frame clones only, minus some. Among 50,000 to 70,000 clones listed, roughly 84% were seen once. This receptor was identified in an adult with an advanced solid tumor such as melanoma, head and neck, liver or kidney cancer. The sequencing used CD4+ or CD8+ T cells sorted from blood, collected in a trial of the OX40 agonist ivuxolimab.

CDR3 protein: CASTPGSGGADTQYF. Here the CDR3 DNA reads TGTGCCAGCACCCCCGGTAGCGGGGGCGCAGATACGCAGTATTTT. The chain carries TRBV2 and TRBJ2-3; 9 bases align to TRBD2. The CDR3 contains 15 residues. CDR1 and CDR2 (germline): SNHLY, FYNNEI. Trimming took 7 bases from V and 4 from J; bases not matched to a gene: 9.